This entry features one T cell receptor beta chain sequence. Looked up from germline, CDR1 is MGHRA and CDR2 is YSYEKL. Deletions cut 0 bases from V and 2 bases from J, with 14 bases between. There are 16 residues in the CDR3. This specimen belongs to a study of cytomegalovirus exposure and HLA in healthy donors. Use of 60 Vbeta and 13 Jbeta primers characterized the PCR. Profiled with immunoSEQ multiplex PCR; TCRdb holds only in-frame clones, not every one. The sample carries over 150,000 clones, about 81% recorded once. The sequencing sample was made of PBMCs. The clonotype originates from a woman in her forties or fifties in good health and CMV-seropositive. The gene calls are TRBV4-1 and TRBJ2-7; perhaps TRBD2 as D (5 bases). Here the CDR3 reads CASSQDRLASAYEQYF. The CDR3 coding sequence is TGCGCCAGCAGCCAAGATCGGCTAGCTTCAGCCTACGAGCAGTACTTC.